A single sample gave rise to the 5 T cell receptor beta chains below, sequenced in a study of blood T cell repertoires in COVID-19. Assay: immunoSEQ multiplex PCR; the TCRdb copy retains only in-frame clones and omits some. The sample lists fewer than 200,000 clones; roughly 80% were seen once. Sequencing used peripheral blood. The receptors originated from an elderly woman with COVID-19, enrolled during active disease.

This clone was seen more than once but under ten times. The germline gene is not matched at one end of the junction; a read error may be the cause. The CDR3 DNA reads as TGTGCCAGCAGCCTAGCTGGGGCCCTCACAGATACGCAGTATTTT. This codes for CASSLAGALTDTQYF. The chain is built from TRBV7-6 and TRBJ2-3; TRBD1 or TRBD2 may be the D gene (5 bases each). CDR1 SGHVS and CDR2 FNYEAQ come from the germline V gene. This CDR3 comprises 15 residues.

The chain employs TRBV27 and TRBJ1-6, with D perhaps TRBD1 (5 bases). This CDR3 is 13 amino acids long. The germline V gene encodes CDR1 MNHEY and CDR2 SMNVEV (reference sequence). Trimming stripped 2 bases from V and 11 bases from J, with 10 bases between. The CDR3 reads CASSLQGSPPLHF. In nucleotides, the CDR3 is TGTGCCAGCAGTTTACAGGGCTCGCCACCCCTCCACTTT.

CDR3 coding DNA: TGTGCCAGTAGTAACAGGGAAATATCCTACGAGCAGTACTTC. Its translation: CASSNREISYEQYF. This chain connects TRBV19 to TRBJ2-7; possibly TRBD1 for D (6 bases). V lost 4 bases, J lost 1 base, and 11 bases lay in between. CDR3 size: 14 residues. CDR1 and CDR2 from the germline V gene are LNHDA and SQIVND (reference sequence).

This chain connects TRBV5-6 to TRBJ2-1, with 14 nucleotides matching TRBD2. The CDR3 is 16 amino acids. The junction had 6 bases not matched to a gene; V was cut back by 3 bases and J by 7 bases. The germline CDR1 and CDR2 sequences are SGHDT and YYEEEE. The CDR3 here is CASSWGTSGSWNEQFF. DNA of the CDR3: TGTGCCAGCAGCTGGGGGACTAGCGGGAGCTGGAATGAGCAGTTCTTC.

The chain combines TRBV3-1 (or the pseudogene TRBV3-2) with TRBJ2-7; TRBD2 agrees at 9 bases. The germline V gene encodes CDR1 LGHDT and CDR2 YNNKEL (reference sequence). V trimming: 1 base; J trimming: 6 bases; junction bases outside the gene matches: 7. This CDR3 region has 15 residues. The CDR3 is CASSQGSSGNSEQYF. In DNA, the CDR3 is TGTGCCAGCAGCCAAGGGTCTAGCGGGAACTCCGAGCAGTACTTC.